Listed below are T cell receptor beta chains from one sample, sequenced in a study of T-cell reconstitution after alpha-beta-depleted transplantation in children. MiXCR, run by TCRdb on the PCR reads, gives a single entry per CDR3 protein. The table shows around 71,000 distinct CDR3 sequences, with about 7.3% occurring only once. This material consisted of PBMCs from the stem cell graft donor, taken from the stem cell graft. All receptors derive from a human donor who donated a stem cell graft to a child with acute lymphoblastic leukemia. Each CDR3 is given with its conserved first and last residue. D genes are given only for firm matches. Expanded clones get a size class; other rows say once, few or many, or leave the size out.

V	J	D	size	CDR3	DNA
TRBV18	TRBJ1-2	TRBD1	many	CASSAGTGGDGYTF	TGTGCCAGCTCAGCCGGGACAGGGGGCGATGGCTACACCTTC
TRBV27	TRBJ2-7	-	many	CASSWLEWGPYEQYF	TGTGCCAGCAGTTGGCTGGAATGGGGTCCCTACGAGCAGTACTTC
TRBV27	TRBJ2-7	-	-	CASSLFGSSYEQYF	TGTGCCAGCAGTTTATTCGGGAGCTCCTACGAGCAGTACTTC
TRBV3-1	TRBJ2-3	-	few	CASSQAQRPSTDTQYF	TGTGCCAGCAGCCAAGCCCAGCGGCCCAGCACAGATACGCAGTATTTT
TRBV7-2	TRBJ2-1	-	many	CASSLAGGNEQFF	TGTGCCAGCAGCTTAGCGGGAGGAAATGAGCAGTTCTTC
TRBV15	TRBJ2-7	-	-	CATIREGRRQYF	TGTGCCACCATCAGAGAAGGCAGGCGGCAGTACTTC
TRBV6-6	TRBJ1-1	-	many	CASSPSWPPEGTEAFF	TGTGCCAGCAGTCCTAGCTGGCCGCCAGAAGGCACTGAAGCTTTCTTT
TRBV7-2	TRBJ2-3	-	few	CASSSDGGRTDTQYF	TGTGCCAGCAGCTCCGACGGGGGCCGCACAGATACGCAGTATTTT
TRBV29-1	TRBJ2-7	-	-	CSVGPPGPYEQYF	TGCAGCGTCGGACCACCGGGACCCTACGAGCAGTACTTC
TRBV6-2/TRBV6-3	TRBJ2-1	-	many	CASSTQAGEQFF	TGTGCCAGCAGTACCCAGGCGGGGGAGCAGTTCTTC
TRBV24-1	TRBJ2-3	-	-	CATSDSRGTDTQYF	TGTGCCACCAGTGATTCCCGTGGCACAGATACGCAGTATTTT
TRBV2	TRBJ2-5	-	-	CASGVRGETQYF	TGTGCCAGCGGGGTGAGGGGGGAGACCCAGTACTTC
TRBV3-1	TRBJ1-5	-	-	CATCQGQNQPQHF	TGTGCCACCTGCCAAGGACAGAATCAGCCCCAGCATTTT
TRBV6-5	TRBJ2-7	-	few	CASSSTSFYEQYF	TGTGCCAGCAGTTCTACTAGTTTCTACGAGCAGTACTTC
TRBV4-1	TRBJ2-3	-	few	CASSPPYGNPGTDTQYF	TGCGCCAGCAGCCCCCCCTACGGCAACCCGGGGACAGATACGCAGTATTTT
TRBV6-5	TRBJ2-2	TRBD2	-	CASSERGGNTGELFF	TGTGCCAGCAGCGAGCGGGGGGGAAACACCGGGGAGCTGTTTTTT
TRBV10-3	TRBJ2-7	-	many	CAISAPLERYSYEQYF	TGTGCCATCAGTGCTCCTTTGGAGCGATACTCCTACGAGCAGTACTTC
TRBV7-2	TRBJ1-5	TRBD1	-	CASSLQGDQPQHF	TGTGCCAGCAGCCTACAGGGGGACCAGCCCCAGCATTTT
TRBV11-2	TRBJ2-1	-	many	CASSPGNEQFF	TGTGCCAGCAGCCCCGGCAATGAGCAGTTCTTC
TRBV9	TRBJ2-3	TRBD1	few	CASSTQGTQYF	TGTGCCAGCAGCACACAGGGGACGCAGTATTTT
TRBV5-4	TRBJ1-2	-	-	CASSSDRIWGYTF	TGTGCCAGCAGCTCCGACAGGATTTGGGGCTACACCTTC
TRBV20-1	TRBJ2-1	TRBD2	many	CSALTSGGLDEQFF	TGCAGTGCTCTTACTAGCGGCGGCCTCGATGAGCAGTTCTTC
TRBV28	TRBJ1-1	TRBD1	many	CASSTPTTGAPEAFF	TGTGCCAGCAGCACTCCAACGACAGGGGCCCCTGAAGCTTTCTTT
TRBV7-6	TRBJ1-6	-	many	CASSLETVNSPLHF	TGTGCCAGCAGCTTAGAAACCGTGAATTCACCCCTCCACTTT
TRBV5-5	TRBJ1-6	-	few	CASSLAGQPNSPLHF	TGTGCCAGCAGCTTGGCCGGACAGCCTAATTCACCCCTCCACTTT
TRBV29-1	TRBJ2-1	-	-	CSVEDRGEYEQFF	TGCAGCGTTGAAGACAGGGGAGAATATGAGCAGTTCTTC
TRBV4-3	TRBJ2-2	-	many	CASSPHRVGADTGELFF	TGCGCCAGCAGCCCTCATCGCGTCGGGGCCGACACCGGGGAGCTGTTTTTT
TRBV12-3/TRBV12-4	TRBJ1-1	-	many	CASTLTGQAFF	TGTGCCAGCACCCTGACAGGTCAAGCTTTCTTT
TRBV29-1	TRBJ2-5	-	many	CSVGPKGETQYF	TGCAGCGTTGGCCCCAAGGGGGAGACCCAGTACTTC
TRBV7-2	TRBJ2-1	-	many	CASTRWGRDEQFF	TGTGCCAGCACCAGGTGGGGGAGAGATGAGCAGTTCTTC
TRBV29-1	TRBJ1-2	-	once	CSVEAANRDTGYTF	TGCAGCGTTGAAGCTGCGAACAGGGATACGGGCTACACCTTC